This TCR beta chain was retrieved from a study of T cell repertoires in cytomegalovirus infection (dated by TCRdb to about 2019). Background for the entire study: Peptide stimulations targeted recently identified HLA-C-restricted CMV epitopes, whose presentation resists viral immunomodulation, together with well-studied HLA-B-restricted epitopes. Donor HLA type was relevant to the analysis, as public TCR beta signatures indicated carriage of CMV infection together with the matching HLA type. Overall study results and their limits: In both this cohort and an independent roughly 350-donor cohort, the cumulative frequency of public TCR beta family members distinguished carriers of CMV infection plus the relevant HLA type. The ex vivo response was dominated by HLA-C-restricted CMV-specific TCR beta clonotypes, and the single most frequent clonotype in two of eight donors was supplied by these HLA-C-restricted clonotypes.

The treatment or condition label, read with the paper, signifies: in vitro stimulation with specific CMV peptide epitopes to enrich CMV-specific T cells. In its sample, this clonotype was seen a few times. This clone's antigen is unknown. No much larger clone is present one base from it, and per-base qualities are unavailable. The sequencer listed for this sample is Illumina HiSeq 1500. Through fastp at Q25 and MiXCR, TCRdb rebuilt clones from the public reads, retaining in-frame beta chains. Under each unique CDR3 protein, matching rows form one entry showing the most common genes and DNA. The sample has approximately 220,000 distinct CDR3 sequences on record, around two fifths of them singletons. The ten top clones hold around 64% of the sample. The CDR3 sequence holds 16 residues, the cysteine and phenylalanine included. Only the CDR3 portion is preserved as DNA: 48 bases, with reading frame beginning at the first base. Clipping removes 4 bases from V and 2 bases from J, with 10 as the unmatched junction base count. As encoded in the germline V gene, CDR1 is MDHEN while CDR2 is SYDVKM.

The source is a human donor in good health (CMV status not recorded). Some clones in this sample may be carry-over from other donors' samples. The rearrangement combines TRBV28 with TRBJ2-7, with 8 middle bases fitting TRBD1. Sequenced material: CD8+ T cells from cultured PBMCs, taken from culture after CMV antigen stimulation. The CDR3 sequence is CASSSPGTGSPYEQYF. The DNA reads TGTGCCAGCAGTTCCCCTGGGACAGGATCACCCTACGAGCAGTACTTC.